The next 26 T cell receptor beta chains were all read from a single sample in a study of blood T cell repertoires in COVID-19. Assay: immunoSEQ multiplex PCR; the TCRdb copy retains only in-frame clones and omits some. The sample contains about 68,000 clones, 80% to 90% of which appear only once. The sample was peripheral blood. The receptors here all came from a human donor in a cohort sampled during active COVID-19.

The V and J genes are TRBV7-2 and TRBJ2-3, with TRBD2 matching over 7 bases. The CDR3 is made up of 13 amino acids. Losses at the gene ends were 5 bases for V and 6 bases for J; bases not matched to a gene: 5. CDR1 is SGHTA, CDR2 FQGNSA, per germline. In DNA, the CDR3 is TGTGCCAGCAGCCCCGGGACTATCGATACGCAGTATTTT. Translated: CASSPGTIDTQYF. The entire variable domain, with the rest obtained from reference TRBV7-2 and TRBJ2-3, is as follows: GAGVSQSPSNKVTEKGKDVELRCDPISGHTALYWYRQSLGQGLEFLIYFQGNSAPDKSGLPSDRFSAERTGGSVSTLTIQRTQQEDSAVYLCASSPGTIDTQYFGPGTRLTVL.

The rearrangement links TRBV24-1 to TRBJ2-7; possibly TRBD1 for D (5 bases). The CDR3 loop spans 15 amino acids. From germline, CDR1 is KGHDR and CDR2 SFDVKD. Trimming removed 6 bases at V and 2 bases at J, with 16 bases between. CDR3 loop: CATSPKGRPTYEQYF. Here the CDR3 DNA reads TGTGCCACCAGTCCTAAGGGGCGACCTACCTACGAGCAGTACTTC.

This chain connects TRBV7-8 to TRBJ2-3; 10 bases agree with TRBD2. Germline V lookup: CDR1 SGHVS, CDR2 FQNEAQ. This CDR3 has 14 amino acids. The V gene end was trimmed by 8 bases and the J gene end by 3 bases; junction bases not matched to a gene: 5. The CDR3: CASGKAGGTDTQYF. In nucleotides, the CDR3 is TGTGCCAGCGGAAAAGCGGGGGGGACAGATACGCAGTATTTT.

The chain couples TRBV5-4 to TRBJ2-7, with TRBD1 as a possible D gene (6 bases). Trimming cost V 1 base and J 2 bases, with 19 bases left between them. Germline V gene lookup returns CDR1 SGHNT and CDR2 YYREEE (reference sequence). The CDR3 extends over 17 amino acids. CDR3 residues: CASSLRRGQTTAYEQYF. The CDR3 region has the DNA TGTGCCAGCAGCTTGAGGCGTGGACAGACCACAGCCTACGAGCAGTACTTC.

The rearrangement joins TRBV7-2 to TRBJ2-1; D is ambiguous. Germline V CDR1 and CDR2: SGHTA, FQGNSA. The V gene lost 5 bases and the J gene lost 13 bases, with 18 bases spanning the gap. The CDR3 covers 13 residues. As DNA, the CDR3 is TGTGCCAGCAGCCTACCACCCCCGGGTGATCAGTTCTTC. Its protein is CASSLPPPGDQFF.

The genes are TRBV5-1 and TRBJ1-4, with D perhaps TRBD1 (5 bases). The germline V and J ends were trimmed by 7 bases and 7 bases, with 11 bases remaining between them. This CDR3 spans 12 amino acids. Per germline, CDR1 SGHRS and CDR2 YFSETQ. Written as DNA, the CDR3 is TGCGCCAGCGGGGGGGAAGGTGAAAAACTGTTTTTT. Its protein product is CASGGEGEKLFF.

In this sample, this clone turned up once. The V call is TRBV6-6, the J call TRBJ2-7, with 8 bases aligning to TRBD2. The CDR3 length is 15 residues. With V trimmed by 5 bases and J by 4 bases, 10 bases remained unmatched. The germline gives CDR1 MNHNY, CDR2 SVGAGI (reference sequence). Here the CDR3 DNA reads TGTGCCAGCAGTGTCCGGGAGGGTGGGGGGTACGAGCAGTACTTC. Translated, it gives CASSVREGGGYEQYF.

This chain uses TRBV5-1 with TRBJ1-1, with D tentatively TRBD1 (5 bases). The CDR3 extends over 13 amino acids. Germline V gene lookup returns CDR1 SGHRS and CDR2 YFSETQ. V was trimmed by 4 bases and J by 8 bases, leaving 15 bases between them. CDR3 loop: CASSTRPPGEAFF. The CDR3 coding sequence is TGCGCCAGCAGCACCCGACCCCCAGGGGAAGCTTTCTTT.

The chain employs TRBV29-1 and TRBJ2-1; maybe TRBD2 (5 bases). CDR3 size: 17 residues. The V gene's germline CDR1 is SQVTM and CDR2 ANQGSEA. V lost 5 bases and J lost 0, with 20 bases in between. CDR3 in amino acids: CSVHDGGRRSSYNEQFF. In DNA, the CDR3 is TGCAGCGTTCATGACGGAGGCAGGAGGAGCTCCTACAATGAGCAGTTCTTC.

This rearrangement joins TRBV6-6 to TRBJ2-7, with D possibly TRBD1 on 6 matching bases. With 7 bases removed from V and 4 bases from J, the gap between germline ends came to 11 bases. Germline loops: CDR1 MNHNY, CDR2 SVGAGI (reference sequence). There are 12 residues in the CDR3. Here the CDR3 DNA reads TGTGCCAGCATTGGGGACAAATACGAGCAGTACTTC. Encoded protein: CASIGDKYEQYF.

V and J are TRBV5-1 and TRBJ2-7; the D gene is possibly TRBD1 (5 bases). Trimming removed 1 base at V and 2 bases at J, with 13 bases between. Germline CDR1 and CDR2: SGHRS and YFSETQ. This CDR3 has 15 residues. CDR3 protein: CASSLSLRATYEQYF. The DNA for the CDR3 is TGCGCCAGCAGCTTGTCCCTCAGGGCCACCTACGAGCAGTACTTC.

This sequence joins TRBV7-2 and TRBJ1-6; D is uncertain. The V gene lost 4 bases and the J gene lost 10 bases, with 11 bases spanning the gap. There are 13 residues in the CDR3. Germline loops: CDR1 SGHTA, CDR2 FQGNSA. The CDR3 region is CASSSRTQSPLHF. In nucleotides, the CDR3 is TGTGCCAGCAGCTCCCGGACTCAGTCACCCCTCCACTTT. The full variable domain, completed using reference TRBV7-2 and TRBJ1-6, is GAGVSQSPSNKVTEKGKDVELRCDPISGHTALYWYRQSLGQGLEFLIYFQGNSAPDKSGLPSDRFSAERTGGSVSTLTIQRTQQEDSAVYLCASSSRTQSPLHFGNGTRLTVT.

The CDR3: CASSSGWKAEAFF. DNA for the CDR3: TGTGCCAGCAGTTCAGGATGGAAAGCTGAAGCTTTCTTT. The chain joins TRBV28 to TRBJ1-1; unclear D gene. Trimming removed 4 bases from V and 6 bases from J, with 12 bases in between. Germline V gene data show CDR1 as MDHEN and CDR2 as SYDVKM. The CDR3 is made up of 13 amino acids.

This clone was counted only a few times. The rearrangement links TRBV28 to TRBJ2-1, with 10 positions matching TRBD2. Germline values: CDR1 MDHEN, CDR2 SYDVKM. The ends lost 2 bases at V and 6 bases at J; junction bases unmatched: 7. This CDR3 is built from 16 residues. CDR3 coding DNA: TGTGCCAGCAGTTTACCCAGCGGGAGGGCCGGCAATGAGCAGTTCTTC. This codes for CASSLPSGRAGNEQFF.

This chain uses TRBV19 with TRBJ2-1, with 12 bases that match TRBD2. With V trimmed by 8 bases and J by 7 bases, 12 bases remained unmatched. This CDR3 region has 16 residues. Germline CDR1 LNHDA, CDR2 SQIVND (reference sequence). The CDR3 loop reads CASEGLAGFKQNEQFF. Written as DNA, the CDR3 is TGTGCCAGTGAAGGACTAGCGGGATTTAAACAGAATGAGCAGTTCTTC.

The sample holds one count of this clone. The chain is built from TRBV5-1 and TRBJ2-7; 8 bases are a match to TRBD2. Per the germline V gene, CDR1 is SGHRS and CDR2 is YFSETQ. V shed 2 bases, J shed 0 bases, and the junction held 10 bases outside the gene matches. The CDR3 is made up of 17 amino acids. CDR3 nucleotides: TGCGCCAGCAGCTTAACGGGAGGGCCGATTAGCTCCTACGAGCAGTACTTC. Protein sequence: CASSLTGGPISSYEQYF.

The rearrangement joins TRBV30 to TRBJ2-7; a weak D match, TRBD1 (6 bases). Looked up from germline, CDR1 is GTSNPN and CDR2 is SVGIG (reference sequence). CDR3 length: 13 amino acids. Trimming took off 1 base at V and 6 bases at J, with 13 bases between the two ends. CDR3 DNA: TGTGCCTGGAGTGGGGCAGGGGCGGGCGAGCAGTACTTC. Translating it yields CAWSGAGAGEQYF.

V gene TRBV23-1 combines with J gene TRBJ1-4; no definite D call. TRBV23-1 qualifies as an ORF whose function is uncertain. CDR3 length: 14 amino acids. Trimming removed 8 bases at V and 0 bases at J, with 10 bases between. The CDR3 loop reads CASGRHATNEKLFF. CDR3 sequence (DNA): TGCGCCAGCGGCCGTCATGCAACTAATGAAAAACTGTTTTTT.

V gene TRBV2 combines with J gene TRBJ1-2, with D tentatively TRBD1 (6 bases). The CDR3 spans 13 residues. V lost 6 bases, J lost 1 base, and 9 bases lay in between. Germline V gene lookup returns CDR1 SNHLY and CDR2 FYNNEI. CDR3 region: CASSGQFNYGYTF. The DNA of the CDR3 is TGTGCCAGCAGCGGACAGTTTAACTATGGCTACACCTTC.

This rearrangement joins TRBV30 to TRBJ2-2, with D possibly TRBD1 on 5 matching bases. The germline CDR1 and CDR2 sequences are GTSNPN and SVGIG (reference sequence). Trimming removed 4 bases from V and 4 bases from J, with 10 bases in between. The CDR3 totals 13 residues. The CDR3 reads CAWTSQGTGELFF. The CDR3 nucleotides read TGTGCCTGGACCTCCCAGGGCACCGGGGAGCTGTTTTTT.

The gene calls are TRBV19 and TRBJ2-2; 9 positions match TRBD1. The CDR3 is 15 amino acids. CDR1 and CDR2 (germline): LNHDA, SQIVND (reference sequence). J was trimmed by 7 bases and V by 5 bases; bases with no gene match: 8. This chain's CDR3 is CASSSDRGSNGELFF. CDR3 in DNA: TGTGCCAGTAGTTCGGACAGGGGTTCGAACGGGGAGCTGTTTTTT. Supplemented by reference TRBV19 and TRBJ2-2, the full variable domain reads DGGITQSPKYLFRKEGQNVTLSCEQNLNHDAMYWYRQDPGQGLRLIYYSQIVNDFQKGDIAEGYSVSREKKESFPLTVTSAQKNPTAFYLCASSSDRGSNGELFFGEGSRLTVL.

The chain employs TRBV24-1 and TRBJ2-5, with 8 bases aligning to TRBD2. This CDR3 is built from 14 residues. Per the germline V gene, CDR1 is KGHDR and CDR2 is SFDVKD. V lost 2 bases to trimming and J lost 5 bases; unmatched junction nucleotides: 3. The CDR3 DNA is TGTGCCACCAGTGATTCGGGGGGGTTGGAGACCCAGTACTTC. Protein sequence: CATSDSGGLETQYF.

V gene TRBV5-1 combines with J gene TRBJ1-1; D gene ambiguous. V lost 2 bases and J lost 4, with 12 bases in between. CDR3 length: 14 amino acids. Germline loops: CDR1 SGHRS, CDR2 YFSETQ. The CDR3 nucleotides read TGCGCCAGCAGCTTCTGGCATACGGGCACTGAAGCTTTCTTT. Encoded protein: CASSFWHTGTEAFF. The complete variable domain, with remaining parts taken from reference TRBV5-1 and TRBJ1-1, reads KAGVTQTPRYLIKTRGQQVTLSCSPISGHRSVSWYQQTPGQGLQFLFEYFSETQRNKGNFPGRFSGRQFSNSRSEMNVSTLELGDSALYLCASSFWHTGTEAFFGQGTRLTVV.

The chain joins TRBV10-3 to TRBJ1-2; 7 nucleotides agree with TRBD1. The CDR3 has 14 amino acids. With 6 bases clipped from V and 1 base from J, the junction kept 5 bases outside the gene matches. Per the germline V gene, CDR1 is ENHRY and CDR2 is SYGVKD. CDR3 amino acids: CAIRRQGINYGYTF. The CDR3 DNA follows: TGTGCCATCAGGAGACAGGGCATTAACTATGGCTACACCTTC.

The CDR3: CASSPRGGGTYGYTF. The CDR3 DNA is TGTGCCAGCAGCCCGCGGGGAGGGGGTACCTATGGCTACACCTTC. The chain uses TRBV7-3 and TRBJ1-2; possibly TRBD1 for D (6 bases). Germline V gene sequence: CDR1 SGHTA, CDR2 FQGTGA. V shed 5 bases and J shed 4 bases, with 17 bases lying between them. There are 15 residues in the CDR3.

The V and J genes are TRBV27 and TRBJ2-1; the match to TRBD2 covers 13 bases. The germline CDR1 and CDR2 sequences are MNHEY and SMNVEV (reference sequence). This CDR3 region has 16 residues. V shed 2 bases and J 8 bases; nucleotides not matched to a gene: 6. CDR3 protein: CASSLPGLAGIYEQFF. DNA for the CDR3: TGTGCCAGCAGTTTACCGGGACTAGCGGGAATCTATGAGCAGTTCTTC.